The 5 T cell receptor beta chains below all came from one sample that was sequenced in a study of lymphopenia after photon versus proton radiotherapy. Profiled with immunoSEQ multiplex PCR; TCRdb holds only in-frame clones, not every one. The table includes around 20,000 clones, roughly nine tenths detected once. The sample here was peripheral blood, taken from a patient treated with photon-based radiotherapy. The receptors derive from a woman aged 35 to 49 with cholangiocarcinoma.

This clone was seen just once. This chain connects TRBV5-1 to TRBJ2-7; tentatively, D is TRBD2 (5 bases). The germline V and J ends were trimmed by 0 bases and 0 bases, with 10 bases remaining between them. This CDR3 contains 15 residues. The germline V gene encodes CDR1 SGHRS and CDR2 YFSETQ. CDR3 in DNA: TGCGCCAGCAGCTTGGCCCTAGGGAGCTCCTACGAGCAGTACTTC. It yields the protein CASSLALGSSYEQYF.

The chain combines TRBV5-4 with TRBJ1-1; D remains unclear. CDR1 SGHNT and CDR2 YYREEE come from the germline V gene (reference sequence). CDR3 length: 12 amino acids. The germline V and J ends were trimmed by 9 bases and 3 bases, with 12 bases remaining between them. The chain's CDR3 is CAMGSVDTEAFF. Here the CDR3 DNA reads TGTGCCATGGGGTCGGTAGACACTGAAGCTTTCTTT.

This clone was counted once. This sequence joins TRBV19 and TRBJ2-4, with 15 bases that match TRBD2. The junction had 15 bases not matched to a gene; V was cut back by 6 bases and J by 0 bases. CDR1 is LNHDA, CDR2 SQIVND, per germline (reference sequence). This CDR3 spans 21 amino acids. CDR3: CASSRSPGLAGGILAKNIQYF. The CDR3 coding sequence is TGTGCCAGTAGCAGATCACCGGGACTAGCGGGAGGAATTCTAGCCAAAAACATTCAGTACTTC.

The genes are TRBV6-1 and TRBJ2-2, with unresolved D. Trimming took off 7 bases at V and 2 bases at J, with 5 bases between the two ends. Germline-derived CDR1 and CDR2 are MNHNS and SASEGT. The CDR3 is made up of 12 amino acids. The CDR3 nucleotides read TGTGCCAGCAACCTAAACACCGGGGAGCTGTTTTTT. Protein: CASNLNTGELFF.

The CDR3 protein is CAISELGTSGSIEQYF. The CDR3 coding sequence is TGTGCCATCAGTGAGCTCGGGACTAGCGGTTCTATCGAGCAGTACTTC. This chain joins TRBV10-3 and TRBJ2-7, with 11 bases identical to TRBD2. Germline loops: CDR1 ENHRY, CDR2 SYGVKD. V gave up 2 bases and J gave up 6 bases; unmatched junction bases: 9. CDR3 length: 16 amino acids.